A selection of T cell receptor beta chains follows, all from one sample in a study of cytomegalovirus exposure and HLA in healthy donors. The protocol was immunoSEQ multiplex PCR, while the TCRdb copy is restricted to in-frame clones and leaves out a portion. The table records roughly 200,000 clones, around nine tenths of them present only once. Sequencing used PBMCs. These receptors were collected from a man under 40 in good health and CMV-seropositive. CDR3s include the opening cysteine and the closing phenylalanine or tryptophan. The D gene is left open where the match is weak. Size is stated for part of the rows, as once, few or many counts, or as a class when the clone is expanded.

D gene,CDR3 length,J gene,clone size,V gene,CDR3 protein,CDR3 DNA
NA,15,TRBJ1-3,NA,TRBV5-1,CASSGGRQGGNTIYF,TGCGCCAGCAGCGGCGGCCGGCAGGGGGGAAACACCATATATTTT
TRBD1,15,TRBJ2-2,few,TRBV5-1,CASSLADRGTGELFF,TGCGCCAGCAGCTTGGCGGACAGGGGCACCGGGGAGCTGTTTTTT
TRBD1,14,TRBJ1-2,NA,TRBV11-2,CASSLGQGNYGYTF,TGTGCCAGCAGCCTCGGACAGGGAAACTATGGCTACACCTTC
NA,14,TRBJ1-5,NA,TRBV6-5,CASGKAGSNQPQHF,TGTGCCAGCGGGAAGGCCGGGTCCAATCAGCCCCAGCATTTT
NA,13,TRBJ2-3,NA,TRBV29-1,CSVDLRGTDTQYF,TGCAGCGTTGACCTCCGCGGCACAGATACGCAGTATTTT
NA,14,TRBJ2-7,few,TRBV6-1,CASSSHPSSYEQYF,TGTGCCAGCAGCTCCCACCCTAGCTCCTACGAGCAGTACTTC
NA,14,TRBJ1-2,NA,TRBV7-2,CASSLDRLNYGYTF,TGTGCCAGCAGTTTAGACAGGCTTAACTATGGCTACACCTTC
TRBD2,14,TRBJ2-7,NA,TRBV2,CASSPGLAGYEQYF,TGTGCCAGCAGCCCGGGACTAGCGGGCTACGAGCAGTACTTC
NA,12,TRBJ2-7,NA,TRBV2,CASRLQVYEQYF,TGTGCCAGCAGATTGCAGGTCTACGAGCAGTACTTC
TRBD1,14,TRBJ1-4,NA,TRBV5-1,CASSSTGAGEKLFF,TGCGCCAGCAGCTCCACAGGGGCGGGTGAAAAACTGTTTTTT
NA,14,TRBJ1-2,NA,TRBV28,CASREEGGFYGYTF,TGTGCCAGCAGGGAGGAGGGCGGATTCTATGGCTACACCTTC
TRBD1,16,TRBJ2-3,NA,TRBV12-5,CASGLPPGQGADTQYF,TGTGCTAGTGGTTTGCCGCCGGGACAGGGGGCAGATACGCAGTATTTT
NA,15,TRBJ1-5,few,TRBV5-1,CASSLAGGDNQPQHF,TGCGCCAGCAGCTTGGCCGGGGGGGACAATCAGCCCCAGCATTTT
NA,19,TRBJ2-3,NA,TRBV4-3,CASSQELGDTGGALDTQYF,TGCGCCAGCAGCCAAGAGCTGGGTGATACTGGGGGGGCACTTGATACGCAGTATTTT
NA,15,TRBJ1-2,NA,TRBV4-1,CASSQEAAVAVGYTF,TGCGCCAGCAGCCAAGAAGCCGCGGTGGCCGTTGGCTACACCTTC
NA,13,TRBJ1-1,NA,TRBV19,CASSIAGGRETFF,TGTGCCAGTAGTATAGCTGGGGGGCGCGAGACTTTCTTT
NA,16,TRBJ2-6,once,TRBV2,CASSRDRISGANVLTF,TGTGCCAGCAGTAGGGACCGAATCTCTGGGGCCAACGTCCTGACTTTC
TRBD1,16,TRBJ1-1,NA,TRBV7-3,CASSLGGGTGYTEAFF,TGTGCCAGCAGCCTCGGGGGTGGGACAGGCTACACTGAAGCTTTCTTT
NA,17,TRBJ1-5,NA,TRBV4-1,CASSQANLGTSQQPQHF,TGCGCCAGCAGCCAAGCAAACCTGGGGACCTCTCAGCAGCCCCAGCATTTT
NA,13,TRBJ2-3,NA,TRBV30,CAWGTHNTDTQYF,TGTGCCTGGGGGACCCACAACACAGATACGCAGTATTTT
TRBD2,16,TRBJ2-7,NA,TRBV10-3,CAISNLAGGIAYEQYF,TGTGCCATCAGCAACCTAGCGGGGGGCATAGCCTACGAGCAGTACTTC
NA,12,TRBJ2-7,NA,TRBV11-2,CASSARSYEQYF,TGTGCCAGCAGCGCCAGATCCTACGAGCAGTACTTC
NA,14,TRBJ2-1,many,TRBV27,CASSRGTGGNEQFF,TGTGCCAGCAGTAGGGGGACCGGAGGCAATGAGCAGTTCTTC
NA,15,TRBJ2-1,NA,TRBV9,CASSQSGTAYDEQFF,TGTGCCAGCAGCCAGTCCGGGACCGCCTACGATGAGCAGTTCTTC
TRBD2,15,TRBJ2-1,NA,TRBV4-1,CASSQVASGINEQFF,TGCGCCAGCAGCCAAGTGGCTAGCGGGATCAATGAGCAGTTCTTC
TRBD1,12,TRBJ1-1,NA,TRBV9,CASSRDSTEAFF,TGTGCCAGCTCCCGGGACAGCACTGAAGCTTTCTTT
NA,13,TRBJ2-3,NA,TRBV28,CASSPPSLGTQYF,TGTGCCAGCAGCCCCCCATCCCTTGGTACGCAGTATTTT
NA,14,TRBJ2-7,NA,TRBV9,CASSDLAFEGEQYF,TGTGCCAGCAGCGACCTAGCTTTCGAGGGCGAGCAGTACTTC
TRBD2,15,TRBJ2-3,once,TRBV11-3,CASSSSAGGITTQYF,TGTGCCAGCAGCTCCTCAGCGGGGGGGATAACTACGCAGTATTTT
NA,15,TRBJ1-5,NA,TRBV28,CASSLHKRRNQPQHF,TGTGCCAGCAGTTTACATAAGAGGAGGAATCAGCCCCAGCATTTT
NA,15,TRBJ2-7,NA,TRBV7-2,CASSQSLGYGYEQYF,TGTGCCAGCAGCCAATCCTTAGGGTACGGCTACGAGCAGTACTTC
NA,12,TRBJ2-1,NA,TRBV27,CASSFNSYEQFF,TGTGCCAGCAGTTTCAATTCCTATGAGCAGTTCTTC
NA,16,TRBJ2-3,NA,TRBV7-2,CASSLGVGAREDTQYF,TGTGCCAGCAGCTTAGGTGTTGGGGCCCGCGAGGATACGCAGTATTTT
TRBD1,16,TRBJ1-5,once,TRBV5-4,CASSERGRGSNQPQHF,TGTGCCAGCAGTGAGAGGGGGCGGGGTAGCAATCAGCCCCAGCATTTT
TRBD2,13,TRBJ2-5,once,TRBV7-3,CASSRERERAQYF,TGTGCCAGCAGCCGGGAGCGGGAGAGAGCCCAGTACTTC
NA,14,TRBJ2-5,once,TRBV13,CASSLGGPKETQYF,TGTGCCAGCAGCCTGGGGGGGCCAAAAGAGACCCAGTACTTC
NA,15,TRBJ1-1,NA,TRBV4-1,CASSQDSPVTTEAFF,TGCGCCAGCAGCCAAGATTCGCCGGTGACCACTGAAGCTTTCTTT
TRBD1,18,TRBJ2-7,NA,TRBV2,CASSGGGDGTDRSYEQYF,TGTGCCAGCAGTGGAGGGGGTGATGGGACAGATCGCTCCTACGAGCAGTACTTC
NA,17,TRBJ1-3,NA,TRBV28,CASGRVGRIGNRNTIYF,TGTGCCAGCGGCCGAGTTGGGCGGATCGGGAACAGAAACACCATATATTTT
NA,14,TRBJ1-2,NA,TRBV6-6,CASSYRQGLYGYTF,TGTGCCAGCAGTTACAGGCAGGGCCTCTATGGCTACACCTTC
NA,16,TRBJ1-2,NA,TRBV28,CASSPDVGGKDYGYTF,TGTGCCAGCAGTCCCGACGTCGGCGGTAAGGATTATGGCTACACCTTC
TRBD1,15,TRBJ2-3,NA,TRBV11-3,CASSSGQGIADTQYF,TGTGCCAGCAGCTCGGGACAGGGTATCGCAGATACGCAGTATTTT
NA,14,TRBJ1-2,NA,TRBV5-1,CASSLVSSNYGYTF,TGCGCCAGCAGCTTGGTGTCGAGCAACTATGGCTACACCTTC
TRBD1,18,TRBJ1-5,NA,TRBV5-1,CASSLVPQGGASNQPQHF,TGCGCCAGCAGCTTGGTTCCCCAGGGGGGAGCCAGCAATCAGCCCCAGCATTTT
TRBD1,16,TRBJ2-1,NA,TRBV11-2,CASSLFDRAVPNEQFF,TGTGCCAGCAGCTTATTTGACAGGGCAGTACCCAATGAGCAGTTCTTC
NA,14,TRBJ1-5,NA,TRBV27,CASSLNGGGQPQHF,TGTGCCAGCAGTTTAAATGGAGGGGGTCAGCCCCAGCATTTT
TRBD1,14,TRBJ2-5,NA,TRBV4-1,CASSPSGQGETQYF,TGCGCCAGCAGCCCAAGTGGACAGGGGGAGACCCAGTACTTC
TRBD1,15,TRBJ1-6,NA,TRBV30,CAWSQPGQGGSPLHF,TGTGCCTGGAGCCAGCCGGGACAGGGCGGTTCACCCCTCCACTTT
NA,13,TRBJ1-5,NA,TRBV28,CASREGSNQPQHF,TGTGCCAGCAGGGAAGGTTCAAATCAGCCCCAGCATTTT
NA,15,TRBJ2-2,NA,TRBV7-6,CASSTRTLNTGELFF,TGTGCCAGCAGCACCAGAACACTGAACACCGGGGAGCTGTTTTTT
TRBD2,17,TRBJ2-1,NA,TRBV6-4,CASSVSPTASGSYEQFF,TGTGCCAGCAGTGTATCACCGACGGCTAGCGGGAGCTATGAGCAGTTCTTC
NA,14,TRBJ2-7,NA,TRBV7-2,CASSLAGVGVEQYF,TGTGCCAGCAGCTTAGCAGGGGTAGGGGTGGAGCAGTACTTC
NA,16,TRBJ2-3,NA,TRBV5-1,CASSLETRGSTDTQYF,TGCGCCAGCAGCTTGGAGACCCGGGGTAGCACAGATACGCAGTATTTT
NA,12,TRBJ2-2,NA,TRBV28,CASSRASGELFF,TGTGCCAGCAGTAGGGCGTCCGGGGAGCTGTTTTTT
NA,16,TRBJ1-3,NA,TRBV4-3,CASSQDSGITGNTIYF,TGCGCCAGCAGCCAAGACTCAGGGATAACTGGAAACACCATATATTTT
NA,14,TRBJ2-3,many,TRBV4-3,CASSQSSGTDTQYF,TGCGCCAGCAGCCAAAGTTCCGGCACAGATACGCAGTATTTT
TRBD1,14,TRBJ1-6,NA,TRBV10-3,CAISEWDSNSPLHF,TGTGCCATCAGTGAGTGGGACAGTAATTCACCCCTCCACTTT
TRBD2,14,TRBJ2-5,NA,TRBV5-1,CASSPTGGEETQYF,TGCGCCAGCAGCCCGACCGGGGGGGAAGAGACCCAGTACTTC
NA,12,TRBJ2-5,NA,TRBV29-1,CSVPGTSETQYF,TGCAGCGTTCCAGGGACGTCGGAGACCCAGTACTTC